This record looks at one T cell receptor (beta chain) sequence and its context. This receptor's antigen is unknown. Per-base qualities were not stored, and no clone one base away is much larger. This sample was taken from a study of tissue T cells after allogeneic stem cell transplantation (dated by TCRdb to between 2022 and 2023). About the full investigation: When multiple samples of a tissue existed, pathologist review of H&E sections prioritized samples with histologically apparent lymphocytes for sequencing. On the human side, the study was prospective and observational, with no blinding or randomization. The study profiled TCR beta repertoires in many tissues obtained from research autopsies of patients with and without GVHD, and also in mouse models of GVHD. Study-level results and caveats: The patient cohort was small and clinically heterogeneous, and sampling depth was acknowledged as a limitation. Only a few T cell clones appeared in more than one patient, yet motif-based clustering showed tissue-specific repertoire signatures that were shared between patients. No blood samples were available for the non-GVHD comparator patients. In both patients and mice, only a limited portion of the TCR repertoire detected in tissues was captured by blood and spleen T cells. The study did not establish which tissue TCRs were alloreactive or antigen-specific, and some clones may have been host cells that persisted. Within patients, how anatomically similar tissues were was a major factor shaping TCR repertoire composition, regardless of disease or transplant status.

Libraries were prepared through the immunoSEQ multiplex PCR assay. Adaptive Biotechnologies performed the TCRbeta CDR3 sequencing at survey depth and reported CDR3 sequences, V/J genes, productive frequency and template counts. TCR beta CDR3 regions were amplified from genomic DNA instead of RNA. The study's processing was this. Jensen-Shannon divergence served to quantify pairwise repertoire overlap between tissues, with 0 meaning identical and 1 meaning complete divergence. Tissues were clustered by single-linkage agglomerative hierarchical clustering of pairwise JSD values and displayed as dendrograms. GLIPH2 was run on all patient samples with simulation_depth 1000, kmer_min_depth 3 and cdr3_length_cutoff 8, and groups with more than two unique CDR3s were retained. A standardized tissue-overlap score was calculated by extrapolating Jaccard GLIPH-group overlap across patients to a standard repertoire size of 1000 clones. Linear mixed-effect models, with tissue as a fixed effect and individual as a random effect, were used to test how diversity related to clinical or experimental variables. As stored in TCRdb, this immuneACCESS dataset retains in-frame rearrangements with V and J assigned. A fraction of the clones does not appear; measured against another copy, unresolved V genes explain less than half of the discrepancy, and the remainder lacks a known reason. V and J calls and clone size come straight from that table; D and trimming were deduced from the DNA. This sample gives some 25,000 clones in total; about 73% of them show up just once. Clones ranked in the top ten supply 6% to 8.5% of the sample.

CDR3 length: 14 amino acids, cysteine to phenylalanine. The retained sequence is limited to the CDR3, 42 bases, with the frame set at the first base. The germline V gene specifies MNHEY as CDR1 and SVGAGI as CDR2. V is trimmed back by 10 bases and J by 4 bases, and the junction contains 12 bases that no gene match accounts for. What this sample's time point label stands for: human tissue collected at research (rapid) autopsy. Three non-HCT comparator patients with other cancers, having at least five GI tract samples and no known GI disease at death, were selected retrospectively. After a median post-mortem interval of about 9.8 hours, the autopsy tissues collected included GI sites spanning esophagus to rectum, along with liver, skin and lymphoid organs including spleen. Autopsy specimens were bisected, with one portion flash-frozen in liquid nitrogen and the remainder formalin-fixed, and GI outer muscle layers were removed. Genomic DNA was extracted from frozen tissues using the Mag-Bind Blood & Tissue DNA HDQ 96 Kit on a Chemagic 360 or the DNeasy Blood & Tissue Kit. Because of concern about red blood cell contamination, extracted DNA underwent additional purification with the Genomic DNA Clean & Concentrator-25 kit.

Recombination connected TRBV6-5 to TRBJ1-1; TRBD1 matches 7 bases in the middle. The specimen comprised tissue from the ileum, sampled at autopsy. The sequence derives from a female donor older than 55 with lung cancer. The nucleotide sequence reads TGTGCCACCTCCGTTAAGGGGGCGGCCACTGAAGCTTTCTTT. Its product reads: CATSVKGAATEAFF.